The 18 T cell receptor beta chains below were found in one sample sequenced in a study of T cells expressing NK-cell markers. TCRdb re-called the 5' RACE reads and catalogs CDR3 proteins one per entry, DNA excluded. This listing includes some 450,000 distinct CDR3 sequences. Sequences were obtained from blood T cells: a sorted CD56 or NKG2C T cell subset, CD4+ or CD8+ T cells, or bulk PBMC T cells (not recorded which). Every receptor here comes from a woman aged 18 to 75 in good health.

The chain links TRBV4-2 to TRBJ2-2; checking the TCRdb D call of TRBD1 is not possible without DNA. CDR3 length: 17 amino acids. Germline V gene lookup returns CDR1 LGHNA and CDR2 YNFKEQ. The CDR3: CASSQHRDRGNTGELFF.

The chain links TRBV10-3 to TRBJ2-2; TCRdb proposes TRBD1, but this gene call is untestable without DNA. There are 15 residues in the CDR3. CDR1 ENHRY and CDR2 SYGVKD come from the germline V gene. This CDR3 is CAISEGGRGTGELFF.

The chain couples TRBV11-2 to TRBJ2-7; TCRdb proposes TRBD2, but this gene call is untestable without DNA. The CDR3 is 15 residues long. Germline CDR1 and CDR2: SGHAT and FQNNGV. This CDR3 is CASSLEASGAYEQYF.

This chain links TRBV12-3 or TRBV12-4 with TRBJ1-2; lacking DNA, the TRBD1 call made by TCRdb goes unchecked. This CDR3 is 18 amino acids long. CDR3 sequence: CASSLRDRGPLEDYGYTF.

This chain uses TRBV10-3 with TRBJ2-5. Germline V CDR1 and CDR2: ENHRY, SYGVKD. The CDR3 totals 11 residues. The CDR3 reads CAISTGETQYF.

The chain employs TRBV5-1 and TRBJ2-5. The CDR3 extends over 14 amino acids. Germline CDR1 SGHRS, CDR2 YFSETQ. This chain's CDR3 is CASSLVADQETQYF.

The rearrangement uses TRBV27 and TRBJ2-5. The CDR3 extends over 12 amino acids. Germline V gene sequence: CDR1 MNHEY, CDR2 SMNVEV (reference sequence). The CDR3 sequence is CASSSWMGTQYF.

This chain joins TRBV5-4 and TRBJ2-1; absent DNA, TCRdb's TRBD1 call cannot be checked. Germline values: CDR1 SGHNT, CDR2 YYREEE (reference sequence). The CDR3 sequence is 15 residues long. Here the CDR3 reads CASRRGTGGYNVQFF.

The rearrangement links TRBV20-1 to TRBJ2-3; TCRdb names TRBD1, which stays unverified in the absence of DNA. Germline CDR1 reads DFQATT; CDR2 reads SNEGSKA (reference sequence). The CDR3 consists of 13 residues. The CDR3 spells CSASPGATDTQYF.

The rearrangement uses TRBV6-5 and TRBJ1-3. The V gene's germline CDR1 is MNHEY and CDR2 SVGAGI. There are 12 residues in the CDR3. CDR3: CASRSSGNTIYF.

The V call is TRBV7-7, the J call TRBJ2-7. Germline V gene data show CDR1 as SSHAT and CDR2 as FNYEAQ (reference sequence). The CDR3 extends over 13 amino acids. The CDR3 here is CASSYRTGYEQYF.

The V gene is TRBV20-1, the J gene TRBJ1-5; TCRdb lists TRBD1, though no DNA is available to test this call. This CDR3 spans 16 amino acids. Germline V lookup: CDR1 DFQATT, CDR2 SNEGSKA (reference sequence). Here the CDR3 reads CSAFSTGTVSNQPQHF.

The chain employs TRBV29-1 and TRBJ2-1; the TCRdb D gene call, TRBD2, has no DNA to confirm it. The germline gives CDR1 SQVTM, CDR2 ANQGSEA. The CDR3 covers 15 residues. The chain's CDR3 is CSVWKLAGGTNEQFF.

The CDR3 is CSVEHRVRAVNTEAFF. This chain connects TRBV29-1 to TRBJ1-1; TCRdb indicates TRBD1, and absent DNA this call remains unverified. This CDR3 has 16 residues. Germline CDR1 SQVTM, CDR2 ANQGSEA.

V is TRBV6-1 and J is TRBJ2-1. The CDR3 has 16 amino acids. Germline assignment: CDR1 MNHNS and CDR2 SASEGT. CDR3 residues: CASSEGMYTIYNEQFF.

This chain connects TRBV11-2 to TRBJ2-2; checking the TCRdb D call of TRBD2 is not possible without DNA. In germline, CDR1 is SGHAT, CDR2 FQNNGV. This CDR3 contains 17 residues. CDR3 sequence reads: CASSLGGLAVYGGELFF.

The CDR3 is CAAVENTEAFF. This rearrangement joins TRBV2 to TRBJ1-1. The germline CDR1 and CDR2 sequences are SNHLY and FYNNEI. CDR3 length equals 11 residues.

The chain combines TRBV29-1 with TRBJ2-7; TCRdb selects TRBD2, and the lack of DNA leaves this call unchecked. The CDR3 loop spans 13 amino acids. Germline loops: CDR1 SQVTM, CDR2 ANQGSEA. CDR3 residues: CSVRGRAAYEQYF.